Listed below are T cell receptor beta chains from one sample, sequenced in a study of identical twins. TCRdb recomputed calls from the 5' RACE reads with MiXCR, one row per CDR3 protein. The sample lists around 680,000 distinct CDR3 sequences, 8% to 9% occurring once. Another study also made use of these data, one on yellow fever vaccine responses in identical twins.

What was sequenced was PBMCs. The source of these receptors is a woman aged 18-30 years in good health. Each CDR3 is given without its conserved first and last residue. Fields, in order: J gene, V gene, CDR3 protein.

>TRBJ2-1|TRBV5-5
ASSLAAEGYEQF
>TRBJ2-3|TRBV11-2
ASSPLTGFTAGTDTQY
>TRBJ2-1|TRBV29-1
SKGLAGAYNEQF
>TRBJ1-6|TRBV5-5
ASSLDLVYNSPLH
>TRBJ1-2|TRBV7-9
AGSFPGNLYGYT
>TRBJ2-7|TRBV7-9
AGGYGGVNYEQY
>TRBJ1-5|TRBV2
ASGLGTGINQPQH
>TRBJ2-5|TRBV20-1
SARETGSIRRETQY
>TRBJ2-7|TRBV12-3/TRBV12-4
ASSEPGGGAVYEQY
>TRBJ2-1|TRBV6-2/TRBV6-3
ASSYPEGRPYNEQF
>TRBJ2-7|TRBV4-2
ASSQDRANPYEQY
>TRBJ1-1|TRBV12-3/TRBV12-4
ASRPPVNTEAF
>TRBJ2-1|TRBV29-1
GTGGSEQF
>TRBJ1-4|TRBV29-1
SVRRGPSEKLF
>TRBJ2-3|TRBV5-1
ASSPNPKGISTDTQY
>TRBJ1-5|TRBV13
ASAHPLGQPQH
>TRBJ2-2|TRBV12-3/TRBV12-4
ASSLAIGPNTGELF
>TRBJ2-7|TRBV4-1
ASSQASDPHEQY
>TRBJ2-6|TRBV5-1
ASSLSGSSGANVLT
>TRBJ2-7|TRBV20-1
SARDRTSGANYEQY
>TRBJ2-3|TRBV20-1
SAIELAELTDTQY
>TRBJ2-5|TRBV3-1
ASSLSGGAVKTQY
>TRBJ2-1|TRBV15
ATSRDRGFEQF
>TRBJ2-4|TRBV29-1
SVEEQIIAKNIQY
>TRBJ2-1|TRBV6-2/TRBV6-3
ASSYRGSSYNEQF
>TRBJ2-7|TRBV12-3/TRBV12-4
ASSTPRNSYEQY
>TRBJ2-7|TRBV12-3/TRBV12-4
ASSLQGPTYEQY
>TRBJ1-2|TRBV12-3/TRBV12-4
ASSSYDRGFGYT
>TRBJ2-1|TRBV4-3
ASSQGSRAEQF
>TRBJ2-6|TRBV6-5
ASSYSVSGANVLT
>TRBJ2-7|TRBV30
AWSETPPGEQY
>TRBJ1-2|TRBV7-9
ASSNRDRVFDGYT
>TRBJ2-7|TRBV12-3/TRBV12-4
ASIGTAHPYEQY
>TRBJ1-2|TRBV12-3/TRBV12-4
ASSLTPNYGYT
>TRBJ1-1|TRBV10-3
AIRDPDRASNTEDF
>TRBJ2-7|TRBV7-9
ASSLLGTGYEQY
>TRBJ2-1|TRBV20-1
SALGTIAGVGAPYNEQF
>TRBJ2-1|TRBV6-2/TRBV6-3
ASSPGGGGEQF
>TRBJ1-6|TRBV7-8
ASSLRRVALGNSPLH
>TRBJ2-5|TRBV6-1
ASRPSGQETQY
>TRBJ1-1|TRBV6-2/TRBV6-3
ASSYAGPGWGTEAF